Listed here are 27 T cell receptor beta chains from one sample, sequenced in a study of T cells in Graves' hyperthyroidism and ophthalmopathy. From RNA transcripts, TCR beta CDR3 regions were amplified. Using the HTBI primer set, a first-round RT-PCR was run on the TCR CDR3. One entry per CDR3 protein, called by TCRdb with MiXCR from the multiplex PCR reads. The repertoire holds about half a million distinct CDR3 sequences, less than 25% seen once, with more than 25% in the top ten. The specimen was blood. All receptors come from a man younger than 30 with Graves' hyperthyroidism.

This clonotype turned up a few times. The V gene is TRBV6-1, the J gene TRBJ1-5; possible D gene TRBD1, 5 bases. The V end was cut by 4 bases, the J end by 6 bases, with 10 bases between. Germline loops: CDR1 MNHNS, CDR2 SASEGT. There are 13 residues in the CDR3. CDR3 in amino acids: CASSVGEFQPQHF. The DNA of the CDR3 is TGTGCCAGCAGTGTGGGGGAGTTTCAGCCCCAGCATTTT.

The chain links TRBV5-1 to TRBJ2-5, with D possibly TRBD2 on 6 matching bases. This CDR3 has 16 amino acids. V was shortened by 3 bases and J by 1 base, with 16 bases between the two germline ends. The germline CDR1 and CDR2 sequences are SGHRS and YFSETQ. Here the CDR3 DNA reads TGCGCCAGCAGCTCGGACGGCTGGAGGGGCCAAGAGACCCAGTACTTC. Protein sequence: CASSSDGWRGQETQYF.

The chain joins TRBV6-5 to TRBJ1-1; D might be TRBD1 (5 bases). V was cut by 4 bases and J by 6 bases, with 18 bases left in between. The CDR3 has 15 residues. Germline V gene data show CDR1 as MNHEY and CDR2 as SVGAGI. The CDR3 DNA sequence: TGTGCCAGCAGTTCGCACGGGGCAGGAGATGCTGAAGCTTTCTTT. This encodes CASSSHGAGDAEAFF.

The DNA for the CDR3 is TGTGCCACCAGCAGAGACGGGACAGGGATCTACGAGCAGTACTTC. Translation: CATSRDGTGIYEQYF. The J gene is TRBJ2-7, the V gene TRBV15; 9 nucleotides agree with TRBD1. The length of the CDR3 is 15 residues. Losses at the gene ends were 0 bases for V and 3 bases for J; bases not matched to a gene: 3. Germline V gene lookup returns CDR1 LNHNV and CDR2 YYDKDF (reference sequence).

This clonotype was detected ten times or more. The genes are TRBV19 and TRBJ1-1; 7 bases fit TRBD1. With 3 bases clipped from V and 0 bases from J, the junction kept 4 bases outside the gene matches. Germline V lookup: CDR1 LNHDA, CDR2 SQIVND (reference sequence). CDR3 size: 15 residues. CDR3 loop: CASSMSRGVNTEAFF. The CDR3 DNA is TGTGCCAGTAGTATGTCCAGGGGGGTGAACACTGAAGCTTTCTTT.

This sequence joins TRBV15 and TRBJ2-1; maybe TRBD2 (6 bases). V lost 0 bases to trimming and J lost 8 bases, with 11 bases between them. The CDR3 contains 14 residues. Germline lookup yields CDR1 LNHNV and CDR2 YYDKDF (reference sequence). Written as DNA, the CDR3 is TGTGCCACCAGCAGAGATCGGGGGATCTATGAGCAGTTCTTC. As protein: CATSRDRGIYEQFF. The entire variable domain, with the rest obtained from reference TRBV15 and TRBJ2-1, is as follows: DAMVIQNPRYQVTQFGKPVTLSCSQTLNHNVMYWYQQKSSQAPKLLFHYYDKDFNNEADTPDNFQSRRPNTSFCFLDIRSPGLGDTAMYLCATSRDRGIYEQFFGPGTRLTVL.

The chain employs TRBV18 and TRBJ1-1; 8 bases map to TRBD1. Germline V gene data show CDR1 as KGHSH and CDR2 as LQKENI. V trimming: 4 bases; J trimming: 3 bases; junction bases outside the gene matches: 7. This CDR3 has 15 residues. Here the CDR3 DNA reads TGTGCCAGCTCACTAACGGACAGGGTAGACACTGAAGCTTTCTTT. Translated, it gives CASSLTDRVDTEAFF.

This clonotype was counted at least ten times. The rearrangement joins TRBV6-1 to TRBJ1-5; D remains ambiguous. Trimming took off 6 bases at V and 4 bases at J, with 16 bases between the two ends. The CDR3 contains 15 residues. CDR1 MNHNS and CDR2 SASEGT come from the germline V gene. CDR3 nucleotides: TGTGCCAGCAGCAACAACCGGGTAACTAATCAGCCCCAGCATTTT. It specifies CASSNNRVTNQPQHF.

The chain joins TRBV12-3 or TRBV12-4 to TRBJ2-2; 12 nucleotides align to TRBD1. The CDR3 is 18 residues long. J gave up 0 bases and V 5 bases, and 7 bases lay outside the gene matches. The CDR3 loop reads CASSRPGQGAPNTGELFF. In nucleotides, the CDR3 is TGTGCCAGCAGTAGACCGGGACAGGGGGCGCCGAACACCGGGGAGCTGTTTTTT.

This chain joins TRBV19 and TRBJ1-5; unclear D gene. V lost 1 base to trimming and J lost 0 bases, with 7 bases between them. The CDR3 is made up of 15 amino acids. From germline, CDR1 is LNHDA and CDR2 SQIVND (reference sequence). The CDR3 DNA reads TGTGCCAGTAGTATAGTTTTCCTTAGCAATCAGCCCCAGCATTTT. Its translation: CASSIVFLSNQPQHF.

The chain combines TRBV6-4 with TRBJ2-2; 9 nucleotides line up with TRBD2. This CDR3 is built from 14 residues. CDR1 is MRHNA, CDR2 SNTAGT, per germline. With V trimmed by 4 bases and J by 3 bases, 0 bases remained unmatched. The CDR3 loop reads CASSASGDTGELFF. The CDR3 nucleotides read TGTGCCAGCAGTGCTAGCGGGGACACCGGGGAGCTGTTTTTT.

This sequence joins TRBV12-3 or TRBV12-4 and TRBJ2-7; D unclear. The V end lost 7 bases, the J end lost 6 bases, and 16 bases lay between the germline ends. The CDR3 is made up of 13 amino acids. CDR3 in DNA: TGTGCCAGCACCCTCCTCTGGACGAGCGAGCAGTACTTC. Residues: CASTLLWTSEQYF.

This clonotype was detected many times. This chain links TRBV7-2 with TRBJ1-1; D not resolved. Germline V gene sequence: CDR1 SGHTA, CDR2 FQGNSA. The CDR3 totals 14 residues. Deletions cut 4 bases from V and 3 bases from J, with 12 bases between. This CDR3 is CASSYAAWDTEAFF. The CDR3 nucleotides are TGTGCCAGCAGCTACGCCGCCTGGGACACTGAAGCTTTCTTT.

The chain couples TRBV7-3 to TRBJ2-5; maybe TRBD2 (5 bases). The CDR3 is made up of 13 amino acids. Trimming cost V 2 bases and J 9 bases, with 13 bases left between them. Germline values: CDR1 SGHTA, CDR2 FQGTGA. The CDR3 here is CASSLSDSTPQYF. CDR3 nucleotides: TGTGCCAGCAGCTTATCGGACTCTACACCCCAGTACTTC. Variable domain in full (rest from reference TRBV7-3 and TRBJ2-5): GAGVSQTPSNKVTEKGKYVELRCDPISGHTALYWYRQSLGQGPEFLIYFQGTGAADDSGLPNDRFFAVRPEGSVSTLKIQRTERGDSAVYLCASSLSDSTPQYFGPGTRLLVL.

The CDR3, as DNA: TGCGCCAGCAGCGTCGTCGGGGTAGCGGGGGGAAACGAGCAGTACTTC. Translating it yields CASSVVGVAGGNEQYF. The V and J genes are TRBV5-1 and TRBJ2-7; the match to TRBD2 covers 10 bases. Germline CDR1 reads SGHRS; CDR2 reads YFSETQ. CDR3 size: 16 residues. J was trimmed by 5 bases and V by 4 bases; bases with no gene match: 12.

The table lists this clonotype with many counts. The chain recombines TRBV7-8 with TRBJ2-5; 7 bases align to TRBD2. The trim removed 5 bases at V and 2 bases at J, leaving 11 bases unmatched. CDR3 length equals 16 residues. CDR1 and CDR2 (germline): SGHVS, FQNEAQ. CDR3 loop: CASSQRRSGGQETQYF. DNA of the CDR3: TGTGCCAGCAGCCAGAGGAGGTCGGGGGGACAAGAGACCCAGTACTTC.

The table lists this clonotype with many counts. The genes are TRBV28 and TRBJ2-7; tentative D call: TRBD1 (6 bases). V dropped 0 bases and J dropped 4 bases, with 10 bases sitting between them. The CDR3 has 14 residues. CDR1 is MDHEN and CDR2 is SYDVKM in the germline V gene. For the CDR3, the DNA is TGTGCCAGCAGTTTATGGGCCGGACAGTACGAGCAGTACTTC. Encoded protein: CASSLWAGQYEQYF.

This clonotype was counted at least ten times. The genes are TRBV6-5 and TRBJ2-5, with 10 bases matching TRBD1. V was clipped by 6 bases and J by 2 bases; unmatched bases: 3. Germline loops: CDR1 MNHEY, CDR2 SVGAGI. The CDR3 consists of 14 residues. The DNA of the CDR3 is TGTGCCAGCAGCCCGGGACAGGGGCAAGAGACCCAGTACTTC. This encodes CASSPGQGQETQYF.

There are many counts of this clonotype. J is TRBJ2-7 and V is TRBV2, with 7 bases that match TRBD2. CDR3 length equals 15 residues. Trimming cost V 6 bases and J 3 bases; bases outside gene matches: 11. Per germline, CDR1 SNHLY and CDR2 FYNNEI. The CDR3 reads CASRAERGTHYEQYF. The DNA for the CDR3 is TGTGCCAGCAGGGCCGAGCGGGGCACTCACTACGAGCAGTACTTC.

In this sample, this clonotype turned up many times. The J gene is TRBJ2-7, the V gene TRBV29-1; D gene unclear. The CDR3 length is 12 residues. With 4 bases removed from V and 1 base from J, the gap between germline ends came to 8 bases. The V gene's germline CDR1 is SQVTM and CDR2 ANQGSEA. In DNA, the CDR3 is TGCAGCGTTGGTGATCTTTCCTACGAGCAGTACTTC. Encoded protein: CSVGDLSYEQYF.

Ten or more counts support this clonotype. The chain combines TRBV6-5 with TRBJ1-2; 9 nucleotides line up with TRBD1. The ends lost 5 bases at V and 8 bases at J; junction bases unmatched: 9. From germline, CDR1 is MNHEY and CDR2 SVGAGI. The CDR3 is 14 amino acids. The CDR3 region has the DNA TGTGCCAGCAGTACCGGGACAGGGCCAAGAGGCTACACCTTC. This translates into CASSTGTGPRGYTF.

This clonotype has ten or more counts. The chain recombines TRBV18 with TRBJ2-7, with D maybe TRBD1 (6 bases). With 0 bases removed from V and 7 bases from J, the gap between germline ends came to 19 bases. The CDR3 spans 16 residues. Looked up from germline, CDR1 is KGHSH and CDR2 is LQKENI. The CDR3, as DNA: TGTGCCAGCTCACCACCGATTGGGGGCGAGCTGCGGGAGCAGTACTTC. Its protein is CASSPPIGGELREQYF.

The rearrangement uses TRBV6-4 and TRBJ1-5, with 8 nucleotides matching TRBD1. Trimming cost V 2 bases and J 3 bases; bases outside gene matches: 15. CDR1 is MRHNA, CDR2 SNTAGT, per germline. CDR3 size: 19 residues. The CDR3 bases are TGTGCCAGCAGTGACCACTCCTCGACAGGGGTGATAGTCAATCAGCCCCAGCATTTT. Protein sequence: CASSDHSSTGVIVNQPQHF.

With regard to this clonotype: This may be a read error, as it is one base from a much larger clone. The CDR3 here is CASSFMTGNTEAFF. In nucleotides, the CDR3 is TGTGCCAGCAGCTTCATGACAGGGAACACTGAAGCTTTCTTT. This chain uses TRBV7-2 with TRBJ1-1, with D maybe TRBD1 (6 bases). The length of the CDR3 is 14 residues. V lost 3 bases and J 1 base, leaving 9 bases between the germline ends. Germline CDR1 is SGHTA and CDR2 is FQGNSA.

This clonotype was counted many times. V usage is TRBV6-1 and J usage is TRBJ2-2; 8 bases fit TRBD1. The V gene end was trimmed by 9 bases and the J gene end by 3 bases; junction bases not matched to a gene: 12. The CDR3 runs 16 residues. Germline V gene lookup returns CDR1 MNHNS and CDR2 SASEGT. The CDR3 nucleotides read TGTGCCAGTAGCATACAGGGGGGTATGGACACCGGGGAGCTGTTTTTT. This translates into CASSIQGGMDTGELFF.

This clonotype was seen repeatedly, ten times or more. The chain employs TRBV12-3 or TRBV12-4 and TRBJ2-7, with 11 bases fitting TRBD2. CDR3 length: 18 residues. Trimming cost V 0 bases and J 0 bases; bases outside gene matches: 7. The DNA of the CDR3 is TGTGCCAGCAGTTTAGCGAGCAGACTAGCGGGGTCCTCCTACGAGCAGTACTTC. This sequence encodes CASSLASRLAGSSYEQYF.

This clonotype was counted ten times or more. V usage is TRBV12-3 or TRBV12-4 and J usage is TRBJ1-3; D gene uncertain. The CDR3 has 14 residues. The V end lost 6 bases, the J end lost 4 bases, and 13 bases lay between the germline ends. The CDR3 sequence is CASRMGYTGNTIYF. The CDR3 DNA reads TGTGCCAGCAGGATGGGATATACGGGAAACACCATATATTTT.